The source of this T cell receptor beta chain is a study of blood T cell repertoires in COVID-19. Overall study context: T cells, B-cell-depleted T cells, or PBMCs provided the cDNA or gDNA that served as material.

Allocation to cohorts depended on clinical history reported by the participants. This table comes from immunoSEQ multiplex PCR, and its TCRdb copy is limited to in-frame clones, with some not included. The table lists 150,000 to 170,000 clones, under 90% of them singletons, with around 7.8% in the top ten. Trimming cost V 7 bases and J 5 bases, with 11 bases left between them. The CDR3 runs 12 residues. Per germline, CDR1 MNHEY and CDR2 SVGAGI. The sample was PBMCs or T cells enriched from blood (not recorded which). This TCR was sampled from a man aged 45-65 years who had recovered from COVID-19. The chain is built from TRBV6-5 and TRBJ2-5; D not resolved. In DNA, the CDR3 is TGTGCCAGCACGATCCCCGGGGAGACCCAGTACTTC. Translating it yields CASTIPGETQYF.